Presented here are 7 T cell receptor beta chains from one specimen sequenced in a study of response to subunit inactivated influenza vaccine (dated by TCRdb to about 2018). Receptor libraries were prepared by RT-PCR. The sequencing machine was an Illumina HiSeq 2500. The public reads were quality trimmed at Q25 with fastp and then assembled into clones with MiXCR by TCRdb, keeping productive beta chains. Every CDR3 protein is listed once, alongside the most common genes and DNA of its rows. The sample records some 570,000 distinct CDR3 sequences, 11% of which are singletons. Roughly 11% of the sample rests with the top ten. These data also featured in a second study, about T cells expressing NK-cell markers. Looking at the second paper: TCR beta cDNA libraries were prepared using 5'RACE template switching, which introduced a universal primer site and unique molecular identifiers.

Sequencing was performed on PBMCs from blood, taken on the day of vaccination. The receptors were gathered from a man aged 45 to 65 who received an inactivated influenza vaccine. Donor details come from another sample of the same person, matched by shared clones.

The chain carries TRBV29-1 and TRBJ1-5; no definite D call. Per the germline V gene, CDR1 is SQVTM and CDR2 is ANQGSEA. The CDR3 is 13 amino acids. V was clipped by 2 bases and J by 3 bases, with 8 bases between them. The CDR3 nucleotides read TGCAGCGTTGAAACCGGGAACAATCAGCCCCAGCATTTT. It specifies CSVETGNNQPQHF.

V is TRBV6-1 and J is TRBJ2-1; the D is unclear. The V end was cut by 5 bases, the J end by 0 bases, with 17 bases between. Germline CDR1 reads MNHNS; CDR2 reads SASEGT. The CDR3 covers 17 residues. In nucleotides, the CDR3 is TGTGCCAGCAGTACCCCCTTGTCCTCAAGCTCCTACAATGAGCAGTTCTTC. Translation: CASSTPLSSSSYNEQFF.

This clonotype was observed at least ten times. The chain carries TRBV4-3 and TRBJ2-3; 11 bases line up with TRBD2. Germline V CDR1 and CDR2: LGHNA, YSLEER. The ends lost 4 bases at V and 5 bases at J; junction bases unmatched: 2. This CDR3 contains 14 residues. The CDR3, as DNA: TGCGCCAGCAGCCCCGGACTAGCGGGAGATACGCAGTATTTT. Translating gives CASSPGLAGDTQYF.

This clonotype was found many times. The genes are TRBV12-3 or TRBV12-4 and TRBJ2-2, with D possibly being TRBD1 or TRBD2 (5 bases each). V lost 5 bases and J 5 bases, leaving 18 bases between the germline ends. The CDR3 sequence is 16 residues long. In DNA, the CDR3 is TGTGCCAGCAGTGCACTCAGGGACCCTAGGACCGGGGAGCTGTTTTTT. Translated, it gives CASSALRDPRTGELFF.

This clonotype was seen repeatedly, ten times or more. This chain joins TRBV4-1 and TRBJ2-7; D not certain. This CDR3 has 15 residues. CDR1 and CDR2 (germline): MGHRA, YSYEKL. The germline V and J ends were trimmed by 2 bases and 0 bases, with 11 bases remaining between them. The CDR3 sequence: CASSQSSAISYEQYF. The CDR3 DNA follows: TGCGCCAGCAGCCAATCTTCAGCTATCTCCTACGAGCAGTACTTC.

The CDR3 sequence is CASTWTGVNTGELFF. The CDR3 DNA follows: TGTGCCAGCACCTGGACAGGGGTGAACACCGGGGAGCTGTTTTTT. The chain is built from TRBV28 and TRBJ2-2, with TRBD1 matching 9 bases. V lost 7 bases and J lost 1; bases outside the gene matches: 4. This CDR3 has 15 amino acids. Germline CDR1 reads MDHEN; CDR2 reads SYDVKM.

This chain uses TRBV15 with TRBJ2-1; 11 positions agree with TRBD2. V shed 4 bases and J 0 bases; nucleotides not matched to a gene: 8. This CDR3 is built from 18 residues. Germline-derived CDR1 and CDR2 are LNHNV and YYDKDF (reference sequence). Written as DNA, the CDR3 is TGTGCCACCAGCACGATATTTAGCGGGAGGGCCTCCTACAATGAGCAGTTCTTC. Translation gives CATSTIFSGRASYNEQFF.